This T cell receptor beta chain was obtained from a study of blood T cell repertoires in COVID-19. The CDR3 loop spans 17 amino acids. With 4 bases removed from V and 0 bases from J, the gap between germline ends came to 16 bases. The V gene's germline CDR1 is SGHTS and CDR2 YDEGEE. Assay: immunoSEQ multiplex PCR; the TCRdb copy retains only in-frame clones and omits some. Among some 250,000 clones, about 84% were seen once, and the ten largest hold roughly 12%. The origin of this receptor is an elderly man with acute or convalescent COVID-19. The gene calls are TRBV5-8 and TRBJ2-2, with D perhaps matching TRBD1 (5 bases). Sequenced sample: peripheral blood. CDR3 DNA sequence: TGTGCCAGCAGCACCTCCCGAGACAGCGCGAACACCGGGGAGCTGTTTTTT. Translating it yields CASSTSRDSANTGELFF.